This is a list of T cell receptor beta chains from one sample in a study of T cell changes during pregnancy in multiple sclerosis. Assay: immunoSEQ multiplex PCR; the TCRdb copy retains only in-frame clones and omits some. Among more than 15,000 clones listed, just under 85% were seen once. Sequences were derived from CD8+ T cells from peripheral blood mononuclear cells, sampled in the second trimester of pregnancy. All receptors derive from a female donor in good health, enrolled as a control in a pregnancy study. The CDR3 runs from the conserved cysteine through the conserved F or W. D genes are given only for firm matches. Clone size is shown for a subset of rows, as once, few, many or a class of expanded clone.

clone size: .; D gene: TRBD2; V gene: TRBV27; J gene: TRBJ2-3; CDR3 protein: CASSTPAGASTDTQYF; CDR3 DNA: TGTGCCAGCAGTACCCCAGCGGGGGCTAGCACAGATACGCAGTATTTT
clone size: .; D gene: .; V gene: TRBV12-1; J gene: TRBJ2-1; CDR3 protein: CASSFALDPHNEQFF; CDR3 DNA: TGTGCCAGCAGCTTTGCTCTAGATCCCCACAATGAGCAGTTCTTC
clone size: once; D gene: .; V gene: TRBV6-1; J gene: TRBJ2-7; CDR3 protein: CASSEGLSYEQYF; CDR3 DNA: TGTGCCAGCAGTGAGGGACTGAGCTACGAGCAGTACTTC
clone size: .; D gene: .; V gene: TRBV6-4; J gene: TRBJ2-3; CDR3 protein: CASSEGRPTDTQYF; CDR3 DNA: TGTGCCAGCAGTGAGGGCAGACCCACAGATACGCAGTATTTT
clone size: .; D gene: .; V gene: TRBV5-6; J gene: TRBJ1-1; CDR3 protein: CASGPQGAEAFF; CDR3 DNA: TGTGCCAGCGGCCCCCAAGGGGCTGAAGCTTTCTTT
clone size: .; D gene: .; V gene: TRBV29-1; J gene: TRBJ1-1; CDR3 protein: CSVVGGRREAFF; CDR3 DNA: TGCAGCGTCGTCGGGGGGCGAAGAGAAGCTTTCTTT
clone size: .; D gene: .; V gene: TRBV4-3; J gene: TRBJ2-2; CDR3 protein: CASSQDQDTGELFF; CDR3 DNA: TGCGCCAGCAGCCAAGATCAGGACACCGGGGAGCTGTTTTTT
clone size: .; D gene: TRBD1; V gene: TRBV7-9; J gene: TRBJ2-7; CDR3 protein: CASSLTGQSYEQYF; CDR3 DNA: TGTGCCAGCAGCCTGACGGGACAGTCCTACGAGCAGTACTTC
clone size: few; D gene: .; V gene: TRBV4-2; J gene: TRBJ1-1; CDR3 protein: CASSQVSVGEGTEAFF; CDR3 DNA: TGTGCCAGCAGCCAAGTAAGTGTAGGGGAAGGTACTGAAGCTTTCTTT
clone size: .; D gene: .; V gene: TRBV7-3; J gene: TRBJ2-2; CDR3 protein: CASSLSPGANTGELFF; CDR3 DNA: TGTGCCAGCAGCCTCAGTCCTGGAGCGAACACCGGGGAGCTGTTTTTT
clone size: .; D gene: .; V gene: TRBV29-1; J gene: TRBJ1-1; CDR3 protein: CSVVPAEAFF; CDR3 DNA: TGCAGCGTTGTCCCCGCGGAAGCTTTCTTT
clone size: .; D gene: .; V gene: TRBV14; J gene: TRBJ1-4; CDR3 protein: CASSGTRGFATNEKLFF; CDR3 DNA: TGTGCCAGCAGCGGGACTAGAGGATTCGCAACTAATGAAAAACTGTTTTTT
clone size: .; D gene: .; V gene: TRBV2; J gene: TRBJ2-7; CDR3 protein: CASSDVSGTKPYEQYF; CDR3 DNA: TGTGCCAGCAGTGACGTCTCCGGGACAAAGCCCTACGAGCAGTACTTC
clone size: .; D gene: TRBD1; V gene: TRBV5-1; J gene: TRBJ1-2; CDR3 protein: CASTPAGGDGYTF; CDR3 DNA: TGCGCCAGCACCCCTGCAGGGGGCGATGGCTACACCTTC
clone size: .; D gene: .; V gene: TRBV27; J gene: TRBJ1-3; CDR3 protein: CASSRVSGNTIYF; CDR3 DNA: TGTGCCAGCAGTCGGGTCTCTGGAAACACCATATATTTT
clone size: once; D gene: .; V gene: TRBV6-4; J gene: TRBJ2-1; CDR3 protein: CASSKSLSYNEQFF; CDR3 DNA: TGTGCCAGCAGTAAAAGCCTCTCCTACAATGAGCAGTTCTTC
clone size: .; D gene: .; V gene: TRBV11-2; J gene: TRBJ1-4; CDR3 protein: CASSLRQATNEKLFF; CDR3 DNA: TGTGCCAGCAGCTTAAGACAGGCAACTAATGAAAAACTGTTTTTT
clone size: once; D gene: TRBD2; V gene: TRBV10-3; J gene: TRBJ2-1; CDR3 protein: CAISTAGGDLYNEQFF; CDR3 DNA: TGTGCCATCAGTACAGCGGGGGGGGACCTTTACAATGAGCAGTTCTTC
clone size: .; D gene: .; V gene: TRBV6-6; J gene: TRBJ2-2; CDR3 protein: CASSPTNTGELFF; CDR3 DNA: TGTGCCAGCAGCCCCACGAACACCGGGGAGCTGTTTTTT
clone size: .; D gene: .; V gene: TRBV4-2; J gene: TRBJ2-1; CDR3 protein: CASTRGAGSSYNEQFF; CDR3 DNA: TGTGCCAGCACCCGGGGTGCGGGGAGCTCCTACAATGAGCAGTTCTTC
clone size: .; D gene: .; V gene: TRBV7-8; J gene: TRBJ1-1; CDR3 protein: CASGLSGLLNTEAFF; CDR3 DNA: TGTGCCAGCGGGCTTAGCGGACTGCTGAACACTGAAGCTTTCTTT
clone size: .; D gene: .; V gene: TRBV5-8; J gene: TRBJ2-7; CDR3 protein: CASSLLAGVYEQYF; CDR3 DNA: TGTGCCAGCAGCTTGTTGGCAGGGGTATACGAGCAGTACTTC
clone size: .; D gene: TRBD1; V gene: TRBV27; J gene: TRBJ1-1; CDR3 protein: CASTSVTGVSEAFF; CDR3 DNA: TGTGCCAGCACCAGCGTGACAGGGGTTTCTGAAGCTTTCTTT
clone size: .; D gene: TRBD2; V gene: TRBV4-3; J gene: TRBJ2-3; CDR3 protein: CASSQAGGPADTQYF; CDR3 DNA: TGCGCCAGCAGCCAAGCGGGGGGGCCGGCAGATACGCAGTATTTT
clone size: .; D gene: TRBD1; V gene: TRBV6-5; J gene: TRBJ1-1; CDR3 protein: CASSYRPGQRGTEAFF; CDR3 DNA: TGTGCCAGCAGTTACCGCCCGGGACAGAGGGGCACTGAAGCTTTCTTT
clone size: .; D gene: .; V gene: TRBV19; J gene: TRBJ1-1; CDR3 protein: CASSIAQASTEAFF; CDR3 DNA: TGTGCCAGTAGTATTGCACAGGCGAGCACTGAAGCTTTCTTT
clone size: .; D gene: TRBD1; V gene: TRBV5-6; J gene: TRBJ1-2; CDR3 protein: CASSFTGDYGYTF; CDR3 DNA: TGTGCCAGCAGCTTTACAGGGGATTATGGCTACACCTTC
clone size: .; D gene: TRBD2; V gene: TRBV4-3; J gene: TRBJ2-7; CDR3 protein: CASSQGRGLKLYEQYF; CDR3 DNA: TGCGCCAGCAGCCAAGGGCGGGGACTAAAGCTCTACGAGCAGTACTTC
clone size: .; D gene: TRBD1; V gene: TRBV7-9; J gene: TRBJ1-4; CDR3 protein: CASRQQGANEKLFF; CDR3 DNA: TGTGCCAGCAGACAACAGGGGGCTAATGAAAAACTGTTTTTT
clone size: .; D gene: TRBD1; V gene: TRBV10-3; J gene: TRBJ2-1; CDR3 protein: CATKTPGGEQFF; CDR3 DNA: TGTGCCACCAAGACCCCAGGGGGTGAGCAGTTCTTC
clone size: .; D gene: .; V gene: TRBV15; J gene: TRBJ1-1; CDR3 protein: CATSMSRNTEAFF; CDR3 DNA: TGTGCCACCAGCATGTCCCGTAACACTGAAGCTTTCTTT
clone size: .; D gene: .; V gene: TRBV11-2; J gene: TRBJ1-2; CDR3 protein: CASSPADSKYGYTF; CDR3 DNA: TGTGCCAGCAGCCCGGCGGACAGCAAGTATGGCTACACCTTC
clone size: .; D gene: .; V gene: TRBV4-3; J gene: TRBJ1-1; CDR3 protein: CASSQTQGIYTEAFF; CDR3 DNA: TGCGCCAGCAGCCAAACACAGGGCATTTACACTGAAGCTTTCTTT
clone size: .; D gene: .; V gene: TRBV27; J gene: TRBJ1-6; CDR3 protein: CASSSGQTNSPLHF; CDR3 DNA: TGTGCCAGCAGTTCAGGACAGACGAACTCACCCCTCCACTTT
clone size: .; D gene: .; V gene: TRBV15; J gene: TRBJ1-5; CDR3 protein: CATSRDTTGNQPQHF; CDR3 DNA: TGTGCCACCAGCAGAGATACGACAGGCAATCAGCCCCAGCATTTT
clone size: .; D gene: .; V gene: TRBV4-3; J gene: TRBJ1-1; CDR3 protein: CASSQGQSTEAFF; CDR3 DNA: TGCGCCAGCAGCCAAGGACAGTCGACTGAAGCTTTCTTT
clone size: few; D gene: .; V gene: TRBV9; J gene: TRBJ2-3; CDR3 protein: CASSVDGEDTQYF; CDR3 DNA: TGTGCCAGCAGCGTAGACGGGGAAGATACGCAGTATTTT
clone size: .; D gene: .; V gene: TRBV11-1; J gene: TRBJ1-6; CDR3 protein: CASSLAPGSPLHF; CDR3 DNA: TGTGCCAGCAGCTTAGCGCCAGGATCACCCCTCCACTTT
clone size: .; D gene: .; V gene: TRBV19; J gene: TRBJ1-2; CDR3 protein: CASSMQGNYGYTF; CDR3 DNA: TGTGCCAGTAGTATGCAGGGTAACTATGGCTACACCTTC
clone size: .; D gene: TRBD1; V gene: TRBV5-6; J gene: TRBJ2-7; CDR3 protein: CASSYYRDRENEQYF; CDR3 DNA: TGTGCCAGCAGTTATTACCGGGACAGGGAGAACGAGCAGTACTTC
clone size: .; D gene: .; V gene: TRBV30; J gene: TRBJ2-7; CDR3 protein: CAAGGGTYEQYF; CDR3 DNA: TGTGCCGCCGGTGGAGGAACCTACGAGCAGTACTTC
clone size: .; D gene: .; V gene: TRBV19; J gene: TRBJ1-2; CDR3 protein: CASSPETVYGYTF; CDR3 DNA: TGTGCCAGTAGTCCCGAGACAGTCTATGGCTACACCTTC
clone size: .; D gene: .; V gene: TRBV11-2; J gene: TRBJ1-1; CDR3 protein: CASRLRGDTEAFF; CDR3 DNA: TGTGCCAGCAGGCTTCGGGGGGACACTGAAGCTTTCTTT
clone size: .; D gene: TRBD1; V gene: TRBV5-6; J gene: TRBJ1-1; CDR3 protein: CASSTGTGSQAFF; CDR3 DNA: TGTGCCAGCAGCACCGGGACAGGGAGCCAAGCTTTCTTT
clone size: .; D gene: .; V gene: TRBV7-3; J gene: TRBJ2-7; CDR3 protein: CASSLIGVYKLYEQYF; CDR3 DNA: TGTGCCAGCAGCTTAATTGGAGTGTACAAACTCTACGAGCAGTACTTC
clone size: .; D gene: .; V gene: TRBV7-9; J gene: TRBJ1-2; CDR3 protein: CASSLGGYGYTF; CDR3 DNA: TGTGCCAGCAGCTTGGGGGGCTATGGCTACACCTTC
clone size: .; D gene: .; V gene: TRBV7-3; J gene: TRBJ2-2; CDR3 protein: CASSSYTGELFF; CDR3 DNA: TGTGCCAGCAGCTCCTACACCGGGGAGCTGTTTTTT
clone size: .; D gene: .; V gene: TRBV2; J gene: TRBJ2-5; CDR3 protein: CASRRVAQETQYF; CDR3 DNA: TGTGCCAGCAGGAGGGTAGCGCAAGAGACCCAGTACTTC
clone size: once; D gene: .; V gene: TRBV27; J gene: TRBJ2-5; CDR3 protein: CASSWGGQIQETQYF; CDR3 DNA: TGTGCCAGCAGTTGGGGCGGACAGATACAGGAGACCCAGTACTTC
clone size: .; D gene: .; V gene: TRBV6-4; J gene: TRBJ2-6; CDR3 protein: CASSDSIGSGANVLTF; CDR3 DNA: TGTGCCAGCAGTGACTCGATCGGTTCTGGGGCCAACGTCCTGACTTTC
clone size: .; D gene: .; V gene: TRBV11-1; J gene: TRBJ2-7; CDR3 protein: CASSVQAPYYEQYF; CDR3 DNA: TGTGCCAGCAGCGTACAGGCACCCTACTACGAGCAGTACTTC
clone size: .; D gene: TRBD2; V gene: TRBV13; J gene: TRBJ2-7; CDR3 protein: CASSDQTSGSYEQYF; CDR3 DNA: TGTGCCAGCAGCGACCAGACTAGCGGCTCCTACGAGCAGTACTTC
clone size: .; D gene: .; V gene: TRBV7-9; J gene: TRBJ1-2; CDR3 protein: CASSHKQGINYGYTF; CDR3 DNA: TGTGCCAGCAGCCATAAACAGGGAATTAACTATGGCTACACCTTC
clone size: .; D gene: .; V gene: TRBV4-3; J gene: TRBJ2-7; CDR3 protein: CASSQAGGGAYEQYF; CDR3 DNA: TGCGCCAGCAGCCAAGCGGGCGGGGGCGCCTACGAGCAGTACTTC